This T cell receptor (beta chain) was found in a study of blood T cell repertoires in COVID-19 (TCRdb year 2020). Background on the whole study: Recovered participants in ImmuneRACE Cohort 3 were defined by two consecutive negative NP/OP PCR tests, clearance by a healthcare professional, or resolution of symptoms. Samples from collaborators originated in the United States, Italy and Spain and spanned both the acute and convalescent phases of COVID-19. The prospective study material was composed of cDNA or gDNA derived from T cells, B-cell-depleted T cells, or PBMCs. Deeply sampled blood TCRbeta repertoires from subjects exposed to, actively infected with, or recovered from COVID-19 were included in the dataset. The repertoires were made available in a free public database intended to serve as a resource for research on the immune response to SARS-CoV-2. The samples were drawn from two sources: the first 160 participants of the ongoing ImmuneRACE study, and 1,200 or so subjects contributed by 6 global collaborators. Nearly every sample came with metadata listing a de-identified subject ID, COVID-19 status, age in years and sex. Where HLA class I and class II types were available, the types were taken from metadata supplied by the sample provider, not from assay-based typing. Findings and caveats that apply to the study as a whole: Clinical and demographic metadata were provided uncurated, with the amount varying by source and participant.

For this clone: The clone's antigen remains unknown. Nothing much larger sits one base from this clone, and base qualities are not available.

Enrolling through a virtual design, the prospective study's participants ranged in age from roughly 18 to 89 years and lived across 24 United States geographic areas. Cohort assignment in the prospective study relied on participant-reported clinical history from a screening survey and a study questionnaire. In the prospective study, mobile phlebotomists collected whole blood, serum and a nasopharyngeal or oropharyngeal swab from each participant. Participants in the prospective study had the option to provide additional blood draws and questionnaires over a roughly 2-month period. Before DNA extraction, blood samples from the prospective study were shipped at room temperature or frozen. TCRbeta CDR3 regions were amplified from genomic DNA using the immunoSEQ Assay, a bias-controlled multiplex PCR. On the authors' methods: Within the assay, amplification of reference gene primers was used to estimate how many nucleated cells each sample contained. To quantify the absolute abundance of each unique TCRbeta CDR3 rearrangement, sequence reads were collapsed and filtered. For each sample, productive Simpson clonality was calculated by taking the square root of Simpson's diversity index across productive rearrangements. This immuneACCESS table, as held by TCRdb, lists in-frame sequences with V and J called but not all clones. Of the missing ones, under half trace to an unresolved V gene in checked studies; the others have no known cause. V and J calls and clone size follow that table, whereas D and trimming were derived from the DNA. This sample comprises under 150,000 clones, 75% to 90% of them detected only once. Under 4.5% of the sample is held by the ten biggest clonotypes.

Spanning cysteine to phenylalanine, the CDR3 consists of 15 amino acids. CDR3 DNA only is kept here, 45 bases in frame from base 1. V is reduced by 1 base and J by 2 bases, leaving a spacing of 9 bases between them. The germline V gene encodes CDR1 MNHNS and CDR2 SASEGT. The rearranged chain carries TRBV6-1 and TRBJ1-3; TRBD1 might be the D gene, on 5 matching bases. Sequenced: PBMCs or T cells enriched from blood (not recorded which). The TCR comes from a man in his fifties in a cohort exposed to, infected with or recovered from COVID-19 (not recorded which). The DNA is TGTGCCAGCAGTGAAGTAGGGGCCCCTGGAAACACCATATATTTT. It codes for CASSEVGAPGNTIYF.